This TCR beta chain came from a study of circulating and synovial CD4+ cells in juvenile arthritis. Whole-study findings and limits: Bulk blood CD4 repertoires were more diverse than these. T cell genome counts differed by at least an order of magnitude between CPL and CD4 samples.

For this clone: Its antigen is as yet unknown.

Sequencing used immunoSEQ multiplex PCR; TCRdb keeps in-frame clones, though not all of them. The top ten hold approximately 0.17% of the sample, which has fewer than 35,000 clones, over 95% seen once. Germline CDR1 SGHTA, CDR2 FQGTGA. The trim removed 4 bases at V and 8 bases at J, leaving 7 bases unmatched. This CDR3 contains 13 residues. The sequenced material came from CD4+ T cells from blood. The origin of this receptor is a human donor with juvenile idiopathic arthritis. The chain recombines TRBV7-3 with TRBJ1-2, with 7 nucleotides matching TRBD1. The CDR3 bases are TGTGCCAGCAGCTCCGCAGGGGGTTGGGGCTACACCTTC. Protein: CASSSAGGWGYTF.